This TCR beta chain was documented in a study of prognosis after radiotherapy for stage I lung cancer. Looking at the study overall: After radiotherapy, about 16 showed no significant progression while four developed distant metastases (median 7 months).

Study-wide results and limits: Shannon entropy after stereotactic body radiation therapy was lower in patients who developed distant metastases.

It was by two-round multiplex PCR that TCR beta CDR3 was amplified from genomic DNA. Amplification during the initial PCR round employed primers specific to each TRBV and TRBJ gene. There were universal primers used in the second PCR round. TCRdb called the multiplex PCR reads again in MiXCR, with one record for every CDR3 protein. The sample includes about 36,000 distinct CDR3 sequences, 34% seen only once; the top ten take approximately 15%. Trimming left V 3 bases short and J 2 bases short, with 9 bases between. This CDR3 is 15 amino acids long. Germline CDR1 and CDR2: KGHDR and SFDVKD. This clonotype was seen repeatedly, ten times or more. Its matching antigen is unknown.

This sequence joins TRBV24-1 and TRBJ2-2, with D maybe TRBD2 (5 bases). Sequenced material: PBMCs, taken before or after stereotactic body radiation therapy (not recorded which). This TCR was recovered from a donor aged 50 or older with non-small cell lung cancer. Here the CDR3 reads CATSDRRDNTGELFF. CDR3 nucleotide sequence: TGTGCCACCAGTGATCGCCGGGATAACACCGGGGAGCTGTTTTTT.